The rows below give T cell receptor beta chains drawn from one sample of a study of cytomegalovirus exposure and HLA in healthy donors. Produced via immunoSEQ multiplex PCR; TCRdb's table is partial and in-frame only. The sample gives over 150,000 clones, less than 85% of which show up once; 16% is in the top ten. What was sequenced was PBMCs. Receptors were obtained from a man between 18 and 29 years old in good health and CMV-seropositive. Both conserved end residues are part of each CDR3. A D gene is named only where the DNA matches it firmly. The size entry is marked missing in some rows and otherwise reads once, few, many or a size class.

d_call	j_call	clone_size	cdr3_length	v_call	cdr3_nt	cdr3_aa
TRBD1	TRBJ1-1	NA	14	TRBV7-9	TGTGCCAGCAGGCCCCCCGGGGACAGGGATGAAGCTTTCTTT	CASRPPGDRDEAFF
NA	TRBJ2-1	few	14	TRBV9	TGTGCCAGCAGCCCACCGGGATCAGTGGGAGCGCAGTTCTTC	CASSPPGSVGAQFF
NA	TRBJ1-6	NA	18	TRBV21-1	TGTGCCAGCAGCAAGGGCGGGAGGGCCAGCTCCTATAATTCACCCCTCCACTTT	CASSKGGRASSYNSPLHF
NA	TRBJ1-3	NA	15	TRBV4-1	TGCGCCAGCAGCCAAGAGAAGGGGAATGGAAACACCATATATTTT	CASSQEKGNGNTIYF
TRBD1	TRBJ1-5	NA	13	TRBV19	TGTGCCAGTAGTACGGACAGGGTTCAGCCCCAGCATTTT	CASSTDRVQPQHF
NA	TRBJ2-1	few	12	TRBV6-5	TGTGCCAGCAGCTCCTCGTCGAGTGAGCAGTTCTTC	CASSSSSSEQFF
TRBD1	TRBJ2-2	NA	15	TRBV5-1	TGCGCCAGCAGCCGGGGGACAGGGGGCGGCGGGGAGCTGTTTTTT	CASSRGTGGGGELFF
TRBD2	TRBJ2-1	once	15	TRBV7-7	TGTGCCAGCAGCCCGGGACTAGCGGGGACCCTCGTAAAGTTCTTC	CASSPGLAGTLVKFF
NA	TRBJ2-2	once	15	TRBV19	TGTGCCAGTTGTTCGACAGCCCCGAACACCGGGGAGCTGTTTTTT	CASCSTAPNTGELFF
TRBD1	TRBJ2-7	once	14	TRBV29-1	TGCAGCGTTGAAGACCGGGACAGGGCCTACGAGCAGTACTTC	CSVEDRDRAYEQYF
TRBD1	TRBJ1-1	NA	14	TRBV10-3	TGTGCCATCAGGACCGGACAGGGGGACACTGAAGCTTTCTTT	CAIRTGQGDTEAFF
NA	TRBJ2-4	NA	15	TRBV27	TGTGCCAGCAGTTTCAGGGCACTAGCCAAAAACATTCAGTACTTC	CASSFRALAKNIQYF
TRBD1	TRBJ1-6	few	15	TRBV4-1	TGCGCCAGCAGCCAAGAGACAGGGGGCCATTCACCCCTCCACTTT	CASSQETGGHSPLHF
NA	TRBJ2-1	NA	11	TRBV9	TGTGCCAGCAGCATCCGTAGCGAGCAGTTCTTC	CASSIRSEQFF
TRBD1	TRBJ1-2	once	14	TRBV5-6	TGTGCCAGCAGCCCCGGGACAGGGTTCTATGGCTACACCTTC	CASSPGTGFYGYTF
TRBD1	TRBJ2-5	NA	11	TRBV20-1	TGCAGTGGACACAGGGGCGAGACCCAGTACTTC	CSGHRGETQYF
TRBD1	TRBJ2-7	NA	15	TRBV28	TGTGCCAGCAGGGGAACAGGGGGCCTCATCTACGAGCAGTACTTC	CASRGTGGLIYEQYF
TRBD1	TRBJ1-1	once	15	TRBV6-5	TGTGCCAGCAGTCCTAATACAGGGGGCGTACCTGAAGCTTTCTTT	CASSPNTGGVPEAFF
NA	TRBJ2-7	NA	13	TRBV7-9	TGTGCCAGCAGCTTGGGGCTCGCCTACGAGCAGTACTTC	CASSLGLAYEQYF
TRBD1	TRBJ2-7	NA	15	TRBV28	TGTGCCAGCAGTTTAACACGGACAGGTTCCTACGAGCAGTACTTC	CASSLTRTGSYEQYF
NA	TRBJ2-2	NA	15	TRBV30	TGTGCCTGGAGGAAGGAGGGAGTGTCCACCGGGGAGCTGTTTTTT	CAWRKEGVSTGELFF
NA	TRBJ1-5	NA	13	TRBV6-1	TGTGCCAGCAGCGGACAGATCAATCAGCCCCAGCATTTT	CASSGQINQPQHF
NA	TRBJ2-2	NA	16	TRBV11-3	TGTGCCAGCAGCTTAGGTCGGGGAAAGAACACCGGGGAGCTGTTTTTT	CASSLGRGKNTGELFF
TRBD1	TRBJ1-2	NA	12	TRBV29-1	TGCAGCGCCTGGACAGGGGGCACTGGCTACACCTTC	CSAWTGGTGYTF
NA	TRBJ1-1	NA	17	TRBV5-1	TGCGCCAGCAGCCTCCGGCCAGGGGAAAGGGTGAACACTGAAGCTTTCTTT	CASSLRPGERVNTEAFF
NA	TRBJ1-1	NA	12	TRBV5-5	TGTGCCAGCAGCGGAGGGGACACTGAAGCTTTCTTT	CASSGGDTEAFF
TRBD1	TRBJ2-3	NA	20	TRBV28	TGTGCCAGCAGGGGTCCATCCCACACAGGGGGCGAGGATCTTACAGATACGCAGTATTTT	CASRGPSHTGGEDLTDTQYF
NA	TRBJ2-5	NA	15	TRBV9	TGTGCCAGCAGCGTAGGGTCGGGGGGCGTGGAGACCCAGTACTTC	CASSVGSGGVETQYF
NA	TRBJ1-1	NA	17	TRBV27	TGTGCCAGCAGTCCCCCGGGGAGGAGGGTCCGTGACACTGAAGCTTTCTTT	CASSPPGRRVRDTEAFF
TRBD1	TRBJ1-5	NA	12	TRBV6-1	TGTGCCAGCAGCCGAGGGGGCCAGCCCCAGCATTTT	CASSRGGQPQHF
NA	TRBJ2-3	NA	17	TRBV9	TGTGCCAGCAGCGTAGGAATTTCAGGGGGGAGTGAGGATACGCAGTATTTT	CASSVGISGGSEDTQYF
NA	TRBJ2-1	NA	12	TRBV7-9	TGTGCCAGTCGAGACGGGGGAGATGAGCAGTTCTTC	CASRDGGDEQFF
NA	TRBJ1-5	NA	14	TRBV2	TGTGCCAGCAATCAGGGCGGGGGCTATCAGCCCCAGCATTTT	CASNQGGGYQPQHF
TRBD1	TRBJ2-7	NA	12	TRBV28	TGTGCCTCGACAGGGCCCTACTACGAGCAGTACTTC	CASTGPYYEQYF
TRBD1	TRBJ2-7	NA	17	TRBV28	TGTGCCAGCAGCGTTGGTCCCGGGACAGGGCGAAGGCACGAGCAGTACTTC	CASSVGPGTGRRHEQYF
NA	TRBJ1-1	NA	13	TRBV30	TGTGCCTGGAGTGTCCTGCCCGGGGCTGAAGCTTTCTTT	CAWSVLPGAEAFF
NA	TRBJ2-7	NA	15	TRBV5-4	TGTGCCAGCAGCTTGGTGCCGGGGGAGGTCTACGAGCAGTACTTC	CASSLVPGEVYEQYF
TRBD1	TRBJ2-2	NA	15	TRBV5-4	TGTGCCAGCAGCCCGGGACAGGGAAACACCGGGGAGCTGTTTTTT	CASSPGQGNTGELFF
NA	TRBJ1-1	NA	13	TRBV18	TGTGCCAGCTCACCCAGGGGCGGGACTGAAGCTTTCTTT	CASSPRGGTEAFF
NA	TRBJ2-2	NA	17	TRBV5-5	TGTGCCAGCAGCTTCTATAAGACCGGGACGAACACCGGGGAGCTGTTTTTT	CASSFYKTGTNTGELFF
TRBD2	TRBJ2-7	NA	15	TRBV5-4	TGCGCCAGCAGCCTTTCCCCGACTAGCGCCTACGAGCAGTACTTC	CASSLSPTSAYEQYF
TRBD1	TRBJ1-5	NA	14	TRBV2	TGTGCCAGCAGGGCAGGGGGCGAGACGCAGCCCCAGCATTTT	CASRAGGETQPQHF
NA	TRBJ2-5	once	15	TRBV12-2	TGTGCAAGTCGCTTAGGCACTAGCGCGTCAGAGACCCAGTACTTC	CASRLGTSASETQYF
TRBD2	TRBJ2-1	few	15	TRBV2	TGTGCCAGCAAGGGGACTAGCGGGAGGGCCAGGGAGCAGTTCTTC	CASKGTSGRAREQFF
NA	TRBJ1-1	NA	16	TRBV5-1	TGCGCCAGCAGCTTAGGGGCCAACAGGGAAGGCACTGAAGCTTTCTTT	CASSLGANREGTEAFF
NA	TRBJ2-7	NA	14	TRBV19	TGTGCCAGTAGTAGGGGACTTGTAGGGTACGAGCAGTACTTC	CASSRGLVGYEQYF
TRBD1	TRBJ2-2	NA	15	TRBV6-5	TGTGCCAGCAGTTCGGACAGGGGGGAGACCGGGGAGCTGTTTTTT	CASSSDRGETGELFF
NA	TRBJ2-7	NA	15	TRBV27	TGTGCCAGCAGTTTATTGAACGACAAGTCCTACGAGCAGTACTTC	CASSLLNDKSYEQYF
TRBD2	TRBJ2-5	NA	16	TRBV12-5	TGTGCTAGTGGTGGCAATAGCGGGGGGGCATTTGAGACCCAGTACTTC	CASGGNSGGAFETQYF
NA	TRBJ2-2	NA	17	TRBV4-1	TGCGCCAGCAGCCATTCTTTCCCCGGGACGAACACCGGGGAGCTGTTTTTT	CASSHSFPGTNTGELFF
TRBD1	TRBJ2-1	NA	12	TRBV5-1	TGCGCCAGCAGCAGAGACAGGGATGAGCAGTTCTTC	CASSRDRDEQFF
TRBD2	TRBJ2-1	few	15	TRBV7-9	TGTGCCAGCAGCCCGCCCGGGGGGAGTCGGAATGAGCAGTTCTTC	CASSPPGGSRNEQFF
NA	TRBJ1-2	NA	15	TRBV11-2	TGTGCCAGCAGCTTAGCCCAGTCCTCTAACTATGGCTACACCTTC	CASSLAQSSNYGYTF
NA	TRBJ1-1	NA	16	TRBV30	TGTGCCTGGAGCGGTGGGCCAGGGGATATGAACACTGAAGCTTTCTTT	CAWSGGPGDMNTEAFF
TRBD1	TRBJ1-4	NA	13	TRBV30	TGTGCCTCTCAGGGACAGTGGGGTGAAAAACTGTTTTTT	CASQGQWGEKLFF